Listed below are T cell receptor beta chains from one sample, sequenced in a study of T cells in Graves' hyperthyroidism and ophthalmopathy. Each CDR3 protein gets one entry after TCRdb re-called the multiplex PCR reads with MiXCR. Here the sample spans over 700,000 distinct CDR3 sequences, around 19% being singletons. Material: blood. All receptors derive from a woman aged 50 to 65 with Graves' hyperthyroidism that later progressed to Graves' ophthalmopathy. CDR3s include the opening cysteine and the closing phenylalanine or tryptophan.

v_gene	j_gene	CDR3aa
TRBV30	TRBJ2-5	CAWSSYQETQYF
TRBV18	TRBJ1-2	CASSQQSPGHINYGYTF
TRBV9	TRBJ2-1	CASSVDDRNEQFF
TRBV12-3/TRBV12-4	TRBJ2-7	CASSPRGSSYEQYF
TRBV30	TRBJ1-1	CAWTTGVNTEAFF
TRBV19	TRBJ1-1	CASTKGRGWSIEAFF
TRBV6-5	TRBJ1-3	CASSYGRGAGNTIYF
TRBV5-1	TRBJ1-1	CASSTPDRGHQNTEAFF
TRBV20-1	TRBJ1-1	CSTDTYTEAFF
TRBV7-3	TRBJ2-1	CASSLVPRKNNEQFF
TRBV11-2	TRBJ2-6	CASSSGTGSSGANVLTF
TRBV5-4	TRBJ1-2	CASSLAGQGLNHYGYTF
TRBV18	TRBJ2-5	CASSPQDGKPQYF
TRBV3-1	TRBJ2-5	CASSEKSTGEETQYF
TRBV19	TRBJ2-3	CASSRQVSTDTQYF
TRBV7-2	TRBJ1-3	CASSVGNTIYF
TRBV7-9	TRBJ2-3	CASSRGDFNADTQYF
TRBV30	TRBJ1-2	CAWRDGRGTVGYTF
TRBV9	TRBJ1-4	CASSEETATNEKLFF
TRBV6-1	TRBJ1-2	CATTGTGVTSPAGYTF
TRBV19	TRBJ1-1	CASSALGPTGNTEAFF
TRBV10-3	TRBJ2-2	CAISESRQPNTGELFF
TRBV11-2	TRBJ2-1	CASSLGRGPSYNEQFF
TRBV15	TRBJ1-1	CATSIDREAFF
TRBV4-2	TRBJ2-5	CASSQDVQAEETQYF
TRBV3-1	TRBJ1-2	CASSQVGGPNYGYTF
TRBV6-1	TRBJ2-5	CASSEDYLREYF
TRBV9	TRBJ1-6	CASSVESSGGHNSPLHF
TRBV5-1	TRBJ2-3	CASSLLTGGSTDTQYF
TRBV6-1	TRBJ2-3	CASSEEVAGVKTDTQYF
TRBV6-1	TRBJ2-1	CASSELGGLNEQFF
TRBV12-3/TRBV12-4	TRBJ1-4	CASSFGRIEGEKLFF
TRBV10-3	TRBJ1-3	CAISDVRLNSGNTIYF
TRBV20-1	TRBJ2-3	CSAERGTTDTQYF
TRBV7-2	TRBJ2-2	CASSLGQAQSTGELFF
TRBV4-1	TRBJ2-5	CASSQGVNQETQYF
TRBV28	TRBJ2-3	CASTQGLFTDTQYF
TRBV18	TRBJ2-1	CASSPVQTGAYNEQFF
TRBV11-2	TRBJ2-3	CASSFTAGSSDTQYF
TRBV7-9	TRBJ2-3	CASSLATTGNTDTQYF
TRBV5-5	TRBJ2-3	CASRIAGGGDTQYF
TRBV12-3/TRBV12-4	TRBJ1-2	CASSTGTGGSGYTF
TRBV6-2/TRBV6-3	TRBJ1-2	CASSYQQGNYGYTF
TRBV19	TRBJ2-5	CASSMGLADRWTQYF
TRBV6-5	TRBJ1-2	CASSYPPPKGMGYTF
TRBV29-1	TRBJ1-2	CSVEDPTGKYYGYTF
TRBV11-2	TRBJ1-4	CASSSDPGRSEKLFF
TRBV29-1	TRBJ1-6	CSVSTTAAGGQPLHF
TRBV6-2/TRBV6-3	TRBJ1-5	CASRPHVGRGPNQPQHF
TRBV5-1	TRBJ2-5	CASSLAQQVAETQYF